This T cell receptor beta chain is drawn from a study of T cell repertoires in cytomegalovirus infection. Study overall: Use of recently identified HLA-C-restricted and well-studied HLA-B-restricted CMV epitopes was part of the study. Public TCR beta signatures indicated both CMV infection and matching HLA type.

TCRdb independently ran MiXCR on the reads; one entry per CDR3 protein. The data show about 310,000 distinct CDR3 sequences, around 25% seen once. Whole-study results and caveats: Clonotypes of TCR beta that were HLA-C-restricted and CMV-specific dominated the ex vivo response. Individuals carrying CMV plus the relevant HLA were identified by cumulative frequency of public TCR beta families.

The length of the CDR3 is 17 residues. The ends were cut back, 5 bases at V and 1 base at J, with 15 bases in the middle. Looked up from germline, CDR1 is SGHTA and CDR2 is FQGNSA. The sample holds many counts of this clonotype. Its specificity is not known. The clonotype was recovered from a human donor in good health (CMV status not recorded). Some clones in this sample may be carry-over from other donors' samples. The rearrangement joins TRBV7-2 to TRBJ2-6; tentatively, D is TRBD2 (5 bases). The sample was cultured PBMCs, taken from culture after CMV antigen stimulation. In DNA form, the CDR3 reads TGTGCCAGCAGCCCCCGGGGTCGGTTTTCTGGGGCCAACGTCCTGACTTTC. It is translated as CASSPRGRFSGANVLTF.